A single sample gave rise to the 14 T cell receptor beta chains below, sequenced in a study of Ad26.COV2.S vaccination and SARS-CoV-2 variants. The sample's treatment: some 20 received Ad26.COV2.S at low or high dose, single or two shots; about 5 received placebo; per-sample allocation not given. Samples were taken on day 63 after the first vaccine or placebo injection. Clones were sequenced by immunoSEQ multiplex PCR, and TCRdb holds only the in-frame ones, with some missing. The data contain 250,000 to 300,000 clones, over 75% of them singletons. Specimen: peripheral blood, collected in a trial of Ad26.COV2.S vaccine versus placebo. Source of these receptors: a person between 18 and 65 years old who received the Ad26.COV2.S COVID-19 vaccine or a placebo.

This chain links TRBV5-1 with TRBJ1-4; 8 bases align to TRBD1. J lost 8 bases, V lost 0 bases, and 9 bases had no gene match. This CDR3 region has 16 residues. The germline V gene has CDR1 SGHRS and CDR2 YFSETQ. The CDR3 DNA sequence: TGCGCCAGCAGCTTGGATCAGGGGGCGGCGGGGGAAAAACTGTTTTTT. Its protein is CASSLDQGAAGEKLFF.

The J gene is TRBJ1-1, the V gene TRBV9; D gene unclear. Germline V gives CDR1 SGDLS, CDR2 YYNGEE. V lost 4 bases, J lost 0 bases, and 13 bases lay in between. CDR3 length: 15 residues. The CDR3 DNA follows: TGTGCCAGCAGCCCAGATGGCGCCGTGAACACTGAAGCTTTCTTT. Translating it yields CASSPDGAVNTEAFF. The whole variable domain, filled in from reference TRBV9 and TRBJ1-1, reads DSGVTQTPKHLITATGQRVTLRCSPRSGDLSVYWYQQSLDQGLQFLIQYYNGEERAKGNILERFSAQQFPDLHSELNLSSLELGDSALYFCASSPDGAVNTEAFFGQGTRLTVV.

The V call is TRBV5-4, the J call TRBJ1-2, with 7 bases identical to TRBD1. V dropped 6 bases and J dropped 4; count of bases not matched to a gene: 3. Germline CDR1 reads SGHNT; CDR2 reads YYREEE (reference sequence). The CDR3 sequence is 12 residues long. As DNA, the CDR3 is TGTGCCAGCACCCGGACAGGCTATGGCTACACCTTC. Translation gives CASTRTGYGYTF.

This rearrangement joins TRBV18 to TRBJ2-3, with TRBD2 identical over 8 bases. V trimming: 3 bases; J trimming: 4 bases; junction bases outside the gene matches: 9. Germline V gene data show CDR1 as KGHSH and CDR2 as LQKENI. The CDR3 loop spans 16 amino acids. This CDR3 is CASSPRGTSSPDTQYF. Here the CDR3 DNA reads TGTGCCAGCTCACCGAGGGGGACTAGTAGTCCAGATACGCAGTATTTT. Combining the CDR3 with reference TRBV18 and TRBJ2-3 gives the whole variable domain NAGVMQNPRHLVRRRGQEARLRCSPMKGHSHVYWYRQLPEEGLKFMVYLQKENIIDESGMPKERFSAEFPKEGPSILRIQQVVRGDSAAYFCASSPRGTSSPDTQYFGPGTRLTVL.

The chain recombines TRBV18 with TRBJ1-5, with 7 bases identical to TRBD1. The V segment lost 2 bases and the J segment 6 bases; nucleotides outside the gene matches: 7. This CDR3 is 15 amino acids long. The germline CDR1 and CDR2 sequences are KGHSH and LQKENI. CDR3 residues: CASSPVDRFLQPQHF. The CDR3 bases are TGTGCCAGCTCACCAGTGGACAGGTTTCTTCAGCCCCAGCATTTT.

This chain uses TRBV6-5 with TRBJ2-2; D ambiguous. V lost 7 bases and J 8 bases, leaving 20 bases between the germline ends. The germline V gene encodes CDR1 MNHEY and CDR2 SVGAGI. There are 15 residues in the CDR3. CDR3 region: CASTLTQIPRGELFF. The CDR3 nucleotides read TGTGCCAGCACCCTGACACAGATACCTCGGGGGGAGCTGTTTTTT.

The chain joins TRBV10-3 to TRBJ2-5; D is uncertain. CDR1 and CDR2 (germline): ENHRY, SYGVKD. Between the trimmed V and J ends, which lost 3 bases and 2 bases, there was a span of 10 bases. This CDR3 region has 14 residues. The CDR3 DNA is TGTGCCATCAGTGATACACGAGGACAAGAGACCCAGTACTTC. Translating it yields CAISDTRGQETQYF.

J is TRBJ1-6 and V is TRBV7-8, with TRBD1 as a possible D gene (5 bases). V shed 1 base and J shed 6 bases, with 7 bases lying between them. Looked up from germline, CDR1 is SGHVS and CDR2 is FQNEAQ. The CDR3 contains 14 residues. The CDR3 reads CASSLVGGNSPLHF. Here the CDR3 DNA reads TGTGCCAGCAGCTTAGTTGGGGGTAATTCACCCCTCCACTTT.

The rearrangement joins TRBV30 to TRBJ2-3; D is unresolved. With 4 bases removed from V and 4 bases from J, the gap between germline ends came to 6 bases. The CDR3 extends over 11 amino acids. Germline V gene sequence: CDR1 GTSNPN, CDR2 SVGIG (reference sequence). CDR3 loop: CAWKSADTQYF. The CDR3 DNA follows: TGTGCCTGGAAGTCGGCAGATACGCAGTATTTT.

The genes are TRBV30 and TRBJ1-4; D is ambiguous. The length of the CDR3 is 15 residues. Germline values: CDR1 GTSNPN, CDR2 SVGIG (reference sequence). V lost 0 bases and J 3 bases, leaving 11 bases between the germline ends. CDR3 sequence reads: CAWSVLGQPNEKLFF. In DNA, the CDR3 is TGTGCCTGGAGTGTACTTGGGCAGCCTAATGAAAAACTGTTTTTT.

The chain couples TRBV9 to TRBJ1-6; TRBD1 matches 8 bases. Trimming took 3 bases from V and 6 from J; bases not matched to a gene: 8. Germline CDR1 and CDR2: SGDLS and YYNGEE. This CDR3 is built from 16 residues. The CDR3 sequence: CASSGSGQAINSPLHF. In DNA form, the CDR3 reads TGTGCCAGCAGCGGCTCGGGACAGGCCATTAATTCACCCCTCCACTTT.

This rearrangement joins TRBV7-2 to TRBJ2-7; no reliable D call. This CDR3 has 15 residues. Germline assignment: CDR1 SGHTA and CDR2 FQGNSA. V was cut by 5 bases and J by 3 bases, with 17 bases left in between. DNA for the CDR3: TGTGCCAGCAGCGGTCTCCCCGGATTTGACTACGAGCAGTACTTC. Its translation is CASSGLPGFDYEQYF. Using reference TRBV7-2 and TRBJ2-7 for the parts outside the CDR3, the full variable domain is GAGVSQSPSNKVTEKGKDVELRCDPISGHTALYWYRQSLGQGLEFLIYFQGNSAPDKSGLPSDRFSAERTGGSVSTLTIQRTQQEDSAVYLCASSGLPGFDYEQYFGPGTRLTVT.

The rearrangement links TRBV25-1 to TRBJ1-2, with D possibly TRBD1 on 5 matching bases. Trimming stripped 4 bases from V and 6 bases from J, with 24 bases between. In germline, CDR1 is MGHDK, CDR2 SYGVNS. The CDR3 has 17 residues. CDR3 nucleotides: TGTGCCAGCAGTGCAATTTCGTGGGACCCTACCATCCATGGCTACACCTTC. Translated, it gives CASSAISWDPTIHGYTF.

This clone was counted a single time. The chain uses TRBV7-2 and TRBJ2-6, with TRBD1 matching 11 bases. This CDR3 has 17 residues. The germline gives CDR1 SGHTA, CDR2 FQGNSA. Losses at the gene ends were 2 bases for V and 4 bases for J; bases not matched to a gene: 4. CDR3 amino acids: CASSLRTGGPGANVLTF. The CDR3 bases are TGTGCCAGCAGCTTACGGACAGGGGGCCCCGGGGCCAACGTCCTGACTTTC. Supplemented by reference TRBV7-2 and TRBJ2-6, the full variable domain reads GAGVSQSPSNKVTEKGKDVELRCDPISGHTALYWYRQSLGQGLEFLIYFQGNSAPDKSGLPSDRFSAERTGGSVSTLTIQRTQQEDSAVYLCASSLRTGGPGANVLTFGAGSRLTVL.